The rows below give T cell receptor beta chains drawn from one sample of a study of CD8+ T cells in alopecia areata. The repertoire was sequenced with immunoSEQ multiplex PCR; TCRdb's copy has only in-frame clones and lacks some. This sample has about 150,000 clones, with around 50% found just once. Sequencing used CD4+ T cells sorted from blood. Every receptor here comes from a human donor with alopecia areata. Each CDR3 is given with its conserved first and last residue. Fields, in order: V gene, J gene, clone size, D gene, CDR3 protein, CDR3 DNA. The D gene is left open where the match is weak. Clone size is given for some rows only: seen once, a few or many times, or a class if the clone is expanded.

TRBV28	TRBJ2-5	-	-	CASSFRGTKWAQYF	TGTGCCAGCAGTTTCCGCGGTACCAAATGGGCCCAGTACTTC
TRBV6-5	TRBJ2-1	-	-	CASSPGTYNEQFF	TGTGCCAGCAGCCCCGGGACCTACAATGAGCAGTTCTTC
TRBV28	TRBJ1-5	-	-	CASSTHRASQPQHF	TGTGCCAGCAGTACCCACAGGGCCTCTCAGCCCCAGCATTTT
TRBV29-1	TRBJ2-5	few	TRBD2	CSFWGGQETQYF	TGCAGCTTCTGGGGGGGTCAAGAGACCCAGTACTTC
TRBV6-1	TRBJ2-7	few	TRBD2	CASTRAGRSYEQYF	TGTGCCAGCACTAGAGCGGGGAGATCCTACGAGCAGTACTTC
TRBV2	TRBJ2-3	few	TRBD2	CASRGLAGVFNTQYF	TGTGCCAGCAGGGGGCTAGCGGGAGTATTTAATACGCAGTATTTT
TRBV29-1	TRBJ2-2	few	-	CSVTRGESSGELFF	TGCAGCGTTACTAGGGGGGAATCGTCCGGGGAGCTGTTTTTT
TRBV5-1	TRBJ2-3	-	-	CASSLRAGLVTDTQYF	TGCGCCAGCAGCTTGAGGGCAGGGTTGGTGACAGATACGCAGTATTTT
TRBV7-3	TRBJ2-5	-	-	CASSSTYQETQYF	TGTGCCAGCAGCTCCACGTACCAAGAGACCCAGTACTTC
TRBV28	TRBJ2-1	-	-	CASGTPPSYNEQFF	TGTGCCAGCGGGACACCGCCCTCTTACAATGAGCAGTTCTTC
TRBV5-1	TRBJ2-3	-	-	CASSLVRALLHTDTQYF	TGCGCCAGCAGCTTGGTGAGGGCTCTTCTACACACAGATACGCAGTATTTT
TRBV28	TRBJ1-1	-	TRBD1	CASSRTGMNTEAFF	TGTGCCAGCAGTAGGACAGGGATGAACACTGAAGCTTTCTTT
TRBV5-1	TRBJ2-5	-	-	CASSSAGSQETQYF	TGCGCCAGCAGCTCGGCAGGGTCGCAAGAGACCCAGTACTTC
TRBV30	TRBJ1-1	few	TRBD1	CAWSVGGTVKGFF	TGTGCCTGGAGTGTAGGGGGCACAGTGAAGGGTTTCTTT
TRBV29-1	TRBJ2-7	few	TRBD2	CSVLTYPGTSGGAAGEQYF	TGCAGCGTTCTAACCTACCCCGGGACTAGCGGAGGGGCGGCGGGCGAGCAGTACTTC
TRBV29-1	TRBJ2-7	-	-	CSAGQYSYEQYF	TGCAGCGCCGGACAGTACTCCTACGAGCAGTACTTC
TRBV29-1	TRBJ2-1	-	TRBD2	CSLAGGLGYNEQFF	TGCAGCCTAGCGGGGGGCCTGGGCTACAATGAGCAGTTCTTC